The 6 T cell receptor beta chains listed next were all sequenced from one sample in a study of technical replicates of blood from a few donors. Libraries were prepared by immunoSEQ multiplex PCR; TCRdb keeps only in-frame clonotypes and omits some of them. The repertoire holds around 62,000 clones, about 97% seen once, with over 0.2% in the top ten. Sequencing was carried out using T cells isolated from PBMCs. These receptors were obtained from a human donor in good health.

This chain links TRBV5-1 with TRBJ2-7; maybe TRBD2 (6 bases). Germline V lookup: CDR1 SGHRS, CDR2 YFSETQ. Trimming cost V 0 bases and J 7 bases, with 14 bases left between them. This CDR3 region has 14 residues. Here the CDR3 DNA reads TGCGCCAGCAGCTTGGGGAGGGAGGCAGGGGAGCAGTACTTC. Its protein product is CASSLGREAGEQYF.

V usage is TRBV11-2 and J usage is TRBJ2-5, with 8 bases identical to TRBD1. With V trimmed by 7 bases and J by 5 bases, 9 bases remained unmatched. The CDR3 is 14 amino acids. Germline V gives CDR1 SGHAT, CDR2 FQNNGV. The CDR3 nucleotides read TGTGCCAGCACCTCGACAGGGGTTCGTGAGACCCAGTACTTC. It yields the protein CASTSTGVRETQYF. Filled out from reference TRBV11-2 and TRBJ2-5, the complete variable domain reads EAGVAQSPRYKIIEKRQSVAFWCNPISGHATLYWYQQILGQGPKLLIQFQNNGVVDDSQLPKDRFSAERLKGVDSTLKIQPAKLEDSAVYLCASTSTGVRETQYFGPGTRLLVL.

The CDR3 here is CASSPPEGGNEQFF. The CDR3 DNA follows: TGTGCCAGCTCACCACCGGAGGGGGGGAATGAGCAGTTCTTC. The chain couples TRBV18 to TRBJ2-1; D is possibly TRBD2 (7 bases). The CDR3 is 14 amino acids. In germline, CDR1 is KGHSH, CDR2 LQKENI. V was cut by 0 bases and J by 7 bases, with 10 bases left in between.

V gene TRBV4-2 combines with J gene TRBJ1-1; D may be TRBD1 (5 bases). V was clipped by 3 bases and J by 1 base, with 9 bases between them. The CDR3 sequence is 14 residues long. Germline assignment: CDR1 LGHNA and CDR2 YNFKEQ. The CDR3 DNA reads as TGTGCCAGCAGCCAGACAGACCAGAACACTGAAGCTTTCTTT. It encodes CASSQTDQNTEAFF.

The rearrangement uses TRBV7-9 and TRBJ1-2, with D possibly being TRBD1 (6 bases). In germline, CDR1 is SEHNR, CDR2 FQNEAQ (reference sequence). This CDR3 region has 14 residues. Trimming took 2 bases from V and 8 from J, leaving 15 bases between them. The CDR3 loop reads CASSLLYRERGYTF. The CDR3 region has the DNA TGTGCCAGCAGCTTATTGTACAGGGAACGCGGCTACACCTTC.

The chain recombines TRBV19 with TRBJ1-4; 7 bases map to TRBD1. Trimming at V came to 8 bases and at J to 8 bases, leaving 8 bases not matched to a gene. CDR3 size: 13 residues. The germline V gene encodes CDR1 LNHDA and CDR2 SQIVND (reference sequence). The CDR3 DNA follows: TGTGCCAGTCACAGGGGTGAGAGGGAAAAACTGTTTTTT. Its translation is CASHRGEREKLFF.